A single T cell receptor beta chain is shown here with its context. Trimming removed 2 bases at V and 7 bases at J, with 15 bases between. Germline CDR1 and CDR2: GTSNPN and SVGIG (reference sequence). The length of the CDR3 is 15 residues. This sample stems from a study of blood T cell repertoires in COVID-19. Study-wide background: Whether acute or convalescent, the COVID-19 samples came from the United States, Italy and Spain. T cells, B-cell-depleted T cells, or PBMCs provided the cDNA or gDNA that served as material.

In the original analysis: Nucleated cell number was recorded as an estimate derived from reference gene primer amplification. Assay used: immunoSEQ multiplex PCR; TCRdb lists only in-frame clones, some missing. The V and J calls and the clone size are those of that table, but D and trimming were determined from the DNA. The sample consists of about 180,000 clones, about 89% of them appearing once. V usage is TRBV30 and J usage is TRBJ1-6; TRBD1 is a possible D gene (6 bases). The source of this sequence is a man aged 40-55 years with active or convalescent COVID-19. The source material was peripheral blood. The CDR3 sequence: CAWSSTGGRNSPLHF. The CDR3 bases are TGTGCCTGGAGTTCAACGGGGGGGCGGAATTCACCCCTCCACTTT.